This T cell receptor beta chain was sequenced during a study of blood T cell repertoires in COVID-19. Authors' methods: Amplification with reference gene primers provided the estimates of nucleated cell counts. This table comes from immunoSEQ multiplex PCR, and its TCRdb copy is limited to in-frame clones, with some not included. That table is the source of V, J and clone size, and D and trimming were worked out from the DNA. This sample has 140,000 to 150,000 clones, with roughly 80% found just once. V gave up 0 bases and J gave up 10 bases, with 15 bases separating them. In germline, CDR1 is WSHSY, CDR2 SAAADI. This CDR3 is built from 15 residues.

This sequence originates from a man aged 65-85 years who had recovered from COVID-19. J is TRBJ1-4 and V is TRBV10-2, with unresolved D. Sequenced input: peripheral blood. CDR3 protein: CASSESMWNEGKLFF. CDR3 nucleotides: TGCGCCAGCAGTGAGTCGATGTGGAATGAGGGAAAACTGTTTTTT.